This T cell receptor (beta chain) was identified during a study of Ad26.COV2.S vaccination and SARS-CoV-2 variants. CDR1 is DFQATT and CDR2 is SNEGSKA in the germline V gene (reference sequence). V was pared by 3 bases and J by 6 bases, with 19 bases between. The CDR3 is 15 residues long. Treatment noted: some 20 received Ad26.COV2.S at low or high dose, single or two shots; five or six received placebo; per-sample allocation not given. Sampling was performed 63 days after the first vaccine or placebo injection. This clone was seen just once. TCRdb keeps only in-frame clones here, not all; method: immunoSEQ multiplex PCR. The sample records a few hundred thousand clones, about nine tenths being singletons.

The origin of this receptor is a person between 18 and 65 years old who received the Ad26.COV2.S COVID-19 vaccine or a placebo. This chain uses TRBV20-1 with TRBJ2-3; tentatively, D is TRBD2 (7 bases). Here the sequenced sample was peripheral blood, taken in a trial of Ad26.COV2.S vaccine versus placebo. The CDR3 protein is CSASGMWGGKDTQYF. In nucleotides, the CDR3 is TGCAGTGCTAGTGGTATGTGGGGGGGCAAGGATACGCAGTATTTT.